This T cell receptor (beta chain) came from a study of cytomegalovirus exposure and HLA in healthy donors. Study results and limitations: The study found most TCR sequences rare, yet found some public TCRs in many donors. Cytomegalovirus association was listed for 164 TCR beta chains. The classifier was said to identify cytomegalovirus status with high specificity and sensitivity.

CDR3 length: 16 residues. The germline V gene encodes CDR1 MNHNS and CDR2 SASEGT. After removal of 0 bases from V and 5 bases from J, the junction contained 5 bases not matched to a gene. Notes on this clone: Its antigen is not known.

Method: immunoSEQ multiplex PCR; TCRdb's copy keeps in-frame clones and lacks some. The profile shows fewer than 350,000 clones, 85% to 90% of them singletons. This receptor was taken from a young woman in good health and CMV-seronegative. This chain connects TRBV6-1 to TRBJ2-3, with TRBD2 matching 10 bases. The sequenced sample was PBMCs. CDR3 DNA: TGTGCCAGCAGTGAAGCCGGTCTAGCGGGAGTAGATACGCAGTATTTT. Translation gives CASSEAGLAGVDTQYF.